These 26 T cell receptor beta chains came from one sample sequenced in a study of blood T cell repertoires in COVID-19. The assay was immunoSEQ multiplex PCR, and TCRdb's table has in-frame clones only and misses some. The table includes approximately 240,000 clones, around 82% detected once. The sample was peripheral blood. The receptors stem from a woman aged 80 or over with active or convalescent COVID-19.

The CDR3 loop reads CATSRSRVDGTRPINEQFF. The DNA of the CDR3 is TGTGCCACCAGCAGATCCAGGGTTGACGGGACTAGGCCTATCAATGAGCAGTTCTTC. V and J are TRBV15 and TRBJ2-1, with TRBD2 matching 8 bases. Trimming at V came to 2 bases and at J to 6 bases, leaving 18 bases not matched to a gene. Germline V lookup: CDR1 LNHNV, CDR2 YYDKDF (reference sequence). The CDR3 extends over 19 amino acids.

In its sample, this clone was seen many times. In DNA form, the CDR3 reads TGTGCCAGCAGTAGCGGAGGCGGAGAGCAGTTCTTC. Amino acid sequence: CASSSGGGEQFF. The chain couples TRBV6-5 to TRBJ2-1; D is perhaps TRBD2 (5 bases). The CDR3 length is 12 residues. From germline, CDR1 is MNHEY and CDR2 SVGAGI. V lost 5 bases, J lost 10 bases, and 12 bases lay in between.

The J gene is TRBJ1-2, the V gene TRBV7-9, with 8 bases fitting TRBD1. There are 14 residues in the CDR3. J was trimmed by 6 bases and V by 5 bases; bases with no gene match: 8. The germline V gene encodes CDR1 SEHNR and CDR2 FQNEAQ (reference sequence). CDR3 sequence: CASSPGQGADGYTF. CDR3 sequence (DNA): TGTGCCAGCAGCCCCGGACAGGGAGCGGATGGCTACACCTTC.

The V call is TRBV10-2, the J call TRBJ2-3; no definite D call. CDR1 is WSHSY and CDR2 is SAAADI in the germline V gene. The CDR3 runs to 12 residues. V shed 8 bases and J shed 6 bases, with 12 bases lying between them. The chain's CDR3 is CASSLAGDTQYF. The CDR3 DNA sequence: TGCGCCAGCTCATTGGCCGGGGATACGCAGTATTTT.

The genes are TRBV5-5 and TRBJ1-3; 8 bases are shared with TRBD1. Germline trimming cut 7 bases from V and 1 base from J; bases unmatched to any gene: 10. The CDR3 length is 16 residues. Germline V gene sequence: CDR1 SGHKS, CDR2 YYEKEE (reference sequence). The CDR3 nucleotides read TGTGCCAGCGGTCAGGGGGCGCCTAATTCTGGAAACACCATATATTTT. This gives the protein CASGQGAPNSGNTIYF. Drawing the rest from reference TRBV5-5 and TRBJ1-3, the complete variable domain is DAGVTQSPTHLIKTRGQQVTLRCSPISGHKSVSWYQQVLGQGPQFIFQYYEKEERGRGNFPDRFSARQFPNYSSELNVNALLLGDSALYLCASGQGAPNSGNTIYFGEGSWLTVV.

The chain couples TRBV7-2 to TRBJ1-2; the match to TRBD1 covers 7 bases. The CDR3 loop spans 15 amino acids. Per the germline V gene, CDR1 is SGHTA and CDR2 is FQGNSA. V shed 5 bases, J shed 4 bases, and the junction held 10 bases outside the gene matches. CDR3: CASSENRGGSYGYTF. Here the CDR3 DNA reads TGTGCCAGCAGCGAAAACAGGGGTGGCAGCTATGGCTACACCTTC.

The chain recombines TRBV5-1 with TRBJ1-3; a weak D match, TRBD1 (6 bases). The CDR3 consists of 16 residues. V was shortened by 0 bases and J by 0 bases, with 10 bases between the two germline ends. Germline V gene lookup returns CDR1 SGHRS and CDR2 YFSETQ. The CDR3 bases are TGCGCCAGCAGCTTGGTCCAGGGGAGCTCTGGAAACACCATATATTTT. The encoded protein is CASSLVQGSSGNTIYF.

This chain connects TRBV28 to TRBJ1-5; D is possibly TRBD1 (5 bases). The ends were cut back, 8 bases at V and 5 bases at J, with 13 bases in the middle. Germline V gene lookup returns CDR1 MDHEN and CDR2 SYDVKM. The CDR3 runs to 13 residues. CDR3 nucleotides: TGTGCCAGCCGATCAGGGTACCATCAGCCCCAGCATTTT. Translating gives CASRSGYHQPQHF.

The chain joins TRBV5-8 to TRBJ2-3, with TRBD2 as a possible D gene (5 bases). Trimming left V 2 bases short and J 0 bases short, with 10 bases between. The CDR3 runs to 15 residues. Germline loops: CDR1 SGHTS, CDR2 YDEGEE. As DNA, the CDR3 is TGTGCCAGCAGCTTAAGCGGCCCTAGCACAGATACGCAGTATTTT. Encoded protein: CASSLSGPSTDTQYF.

The chain is built from TRBV18 and TRBJ2-7, with 8 bases that match TRBD1. CDR1 is KGHSH, CDR2 LQKENI, per germline. The CDR3 has 14 amino acids. V gave up 2 bases and J gave up 6 bases; unmatched junction bases: 6. The CDR3, as DNA: TGTGCCAGCTCACCAGCAACAGGGGGTCCCGAGCAGTACTTC. The encoded protein is CASSPATGGPEQYF.

This chain links TRBV5-4 with TRBJ1-2; 9 bases line up with TRBD1. The germline V gene encodes CDR1 SGHNT and CDR2 YYREEE (reference sequence). With V trimmed by 4 bases and J by 6 bases, 10 bases remained unmatched. The CDR3 is 15 residues long. CDR3 nucleotides: TGTGCCAGCAGCCATCGGGGACAGGGTGTGGATGGCTACACCTTC. Translation: CASSHRGQGVDGYTF.

The chain couples TRBV18 to TRBJ2-2; possibly TRBD1 for D (5 bases). V was clipped by 1 base and J by 3 bases, with 12 bases between them. Germline CDR1 is KGHSH and CDR2 is LQKENI. The CDR3 has 16 amino acids. CDR3: CASSPLSGADTGELFF. The DNA for the CDR3 is TGTGCCAGCTCACCACTCTCTGGGGCGGACACCGGGGAGCTGTTTTTT.

This clone was seen a single time. V is TRBV29-1 and J is TRBJ1-1; 8 bases are shared with TRBD1. V was clipped by 7 bases and J by 1 base; unmatched bases: 2. The CDR3 runs 12 residues. The germline V gene has CDR1 SQVTM and CDR2 ANQGSEA. The CDR3 sequence: CSADRANTEAFF. As DNA, the CDR3 is TGCAGCGCGGACAGGGCGAACACTGAAGCTTTCTTT.

J is TRBJ1-5 and V is TRBV2; D is ambiguous. Trimming removed 8 bases from V and 4 bases from J, with 12 bases in between. Per germline, CDR1 SNHLY and CDR2 FYNNEI. CDR3 size: 13 residues. CDR3 nucleotide sequence: TGTGCCAGCGGAGGACGGCTAAATCAGCCCCAGCATTTT. This gives the protein CASGGRLNQPQHF.

This chain uses TRBV5-1 with TRBJ2-2; 8 positions agree with TRBD1. Germline V lookup: CDR1 SGHRS, CDR2 YFSETQ. The ends lost 0 bases at V and 8 bases at J; junction bases unmatched: 18. This CDR3 comprises 19 residues. Here the CDR3 DNA reads TGCGCCAGCAGCTTGGAAGGACAGGGATGGCGGTCATTAGGAGGGGAGCTGTTTTTT. Protein product: CASSLEGQGWRSLGGELFF.

The chain recombines TRBV2 with TRBJ2-3, with 7 bases that match TRBD1. With 4 bases clipped from V and 3 bases from J, the junction kept 4 bases outside the gene matches. CDR3 size: 14 residues. Germline V gene sequence: CDR1 SNHLY, CDR2 FYNNEI. CDR3 DNA sequence: TGTGCCAGCAGTGTTGGGACAGTAACAGATACGCAGTATTTT. This encodes CASSVGTVTDTQYF.

V gene TRBV5-1 combines with J gene TRBJ2-5, with TRBD2 matching 9 bases. Germline values: CDR1 SGHRS, CDR2 YFSETQ. The CDR3 covers 15 residues. The V segment lost 2 bases and the J segment 1 base; nucleotides outside the gene matches: 3. CDR3 in amino acids: CASSFLAGAQETQYF. The CDR3 nucleotides are TGCGCCAGCAGCTTTTTAGCGGGGGCCCAAGAGACCCAGTACTTC.

The chain joins TRBV6-5 to TRBJ2-1; tentatively, D is TRBD2 (6 bases). Between the trimmed V and J ends, which lost 5 bases and 3 bases, there was a span of 14 bases. This CDR3 region has 15 residues. Germline CDR1 is MNHEY and CDR2 is SVGAGI. The CDR3 is CASSTPPGVYNEQFF. DNA of the CDR3: TGTGCCAGCAGTACTCCTCCGGGGGTCTACAATGAGCAGTTCTTC.

The CDR3 DNA reads as TGTGCCAGCAGTTGGGGGAGGACTAGCGGCAATGAGCAGTTCTTC. Translating it yields CASSWGRTSGNEQFF. The chain recombines TRBV6-2 or TRBV6-3 with TRBJ2-1; 10 bases map to TRBD2. This CDR3 spans 15 amino acids. Unmatched junction bases numbered 6, after V lost 4 bases and J lost 6 bases. CDR1 MNHEY and CDR2 SVGEGT come from the germline V gene.

The chain employs TRBV19 and TRBJ2-7, with D possibly matching TRBD2 (5 bases). Germline values: CDR1 LNHDA, CDR2 SQIVND (reference sequence). There are 13 residues in the CDR3. V shed 7 bases and J shed 3 bases, with 13 bases lying between them. The CDR3 reads CASTLGRGYEQYF. The CDR3 DNA sequence: TGTGCCAGTACCTTAGGACGGGGCTACGAGCAGTACTTC.

The rearrangement joins TRBV5-5 to TRBJ2-7; a weak D match, TRBD2 (6 bases). Trimming removed 0 bases from V and 0 bases from J, with 13 bases in between. There are 16 residues in the CDR3. From germline, CDR1 is SGHKS and CDR2 YYEKEE (reference sequence). The CDR3 nucleotides read TGTGCCAGCAGCTTGGAATTAGCGGTGAGCTCCTACGAGCAGTACTTC. Amino acid sequence: CASSLELAVSSYEQYF. The whole variable domain, remainder taken from reference TRBV5-5 and TRBJ2-7, is DAGVTQSPTHLIKTRGQQVTLRCSPISGHKSVSWYQQVLGQGPQFIFQYYEKEERGRGNFPDRFSARQFPNYSSELNVNALLLGDSALYLCASSLELAVSSYEQYFGPGTRLTVT.

The V call is TRBV30, the J call TRBJ2-1; weak D call: TRBD2 (5 bases). Between the trimmed V and J ends, which lost 0 bases and 0 bases, there was a span of 9 bases. The CDR3 length is 15 residues. Germline loops: CDR1 GTSNPN, CDR2 SVGIG (reference sequence). The CDR3 region has the DNA TGTGCCTGGAGTGTTTGGGAGAGCTCCTACAATGAGCAGTTCTTC. Translating it yields CAWSVWESSYNEQFF.

V usage is TRBV24-1 and J usage is TRBJ2-1; TRBD2 matches at 9 bases. This CDR3 comprises 18 residues. CDR1 is KGHDR and CDR2 is SFDVKD in the germline V gene. The J segment lost 5 bases and the V segment lost 5 bases, leaving 15 bases of the junction unmatched. The CDR3 bases are TGTGCCACCAGTGGGAATAATAAAGCGGGAGGATCACACAATGAGCAGTTCTTC. Its protein product is CATSGNNKAGGSHNEQFF.

This clone was seen only once. The chain has TRBV10-1 and TRBJ1-1; possible D gene TRBD1, 5 bases. The germline CDR1 and CDR2 sequences are WNHNN and SYGVQD (reference sequence). The CDR3 length is 15 residues. The V gene lost 0 bases and the J gene lost 1 base, with 9 bases spanning the gap. The CDR3 DNA follows: TGCGCCAGCAGTGAGTCGTCGACAGCGAACACTGAAGCTTTCTTT. It is translated as CASSESSTANTEAFF.

As to this clone: The same CDR3 can be traced to other DNA sequences in this sample. The genes are TRBV19 and TRBJ1-5, with 9 bases fitting TRBD1. Looked up from germline, CDR1 is LNHDA and CDR2 is SQIVND (reference sequence). With 4 bases clipped from V and 7 bases from J, the junction kept 5 bases outside the gene matches. This CDR3 is 14 amino acids long. CDR3 nucleotide sequence: TGTGCCAGTAGTACAACAGGGGGCGGACAGCCCCAGCATTTT. This translates into CASSTTGGGQPQHF. Based on the CDR3 plus reference TRBV19 and TRBJ1-5, the full variable domain is DGGITQSPKYLFRKEGQNVTLSCEQNLNHDAMYWYRQDPGQGLRLIYYSQIVNDFQKGDIAEGYSVSREKKESFPLTVTSAQKNPTAFYLCASSTTGGGQPQHFGDGTRLSIL.

This chain uses TRBV6-5 with TRBJ1-2; 7 bases agree with TRBD1. The CDR3 totals 12 residues. V dropped 6 bases and J dropped 4; count of bases not matched to a gene: 2. Germline loops: CDR1 MNHEY, CDR2 SVGAGI. The DNA for the CDR3 is TGTGCCAGCAGGGGACAGACCTATGGCTACACCTTC. Encoded protein: CASRGQTYGYTF.